The 26 T cell receptor beta chains below were found in one sample sequenced in a study of T-cell memory formation after mild COVID-19. TCRdb itself ran the 5' RACE reads through MiXCR, one entry per CDR3 protein. The repertoire holds approximately 560,000 distinct CDR3 sequences, 15% to 20% seen once, with around 7.8% in the top ten. The sequenced material came from PBMCs or a T cell subset sorted from them (not recorded which). These receptors came from an adult woman who had mild COVID-19 (a few samples of this study predate the infection). Cell type and time point are not known.

This clonotype occurred once. The chain uses TRBV24-1 and TRBJ2-1; 9 nucleotides align to TRBD1. Trimming cost V 4 bases and J 4 bases; bases outside gene matches: 4. The CDR3 runs 15 residues. Germline-derived CDR1 and CDR2 are KGHDR and SFDVKD. The CDR3 DNA is TGTGCCACCAGTGACGGGACAGGGTGGTACAATGAGCAGTTCTTC. It specifies CATSDGTGWYNEQFF.

This clonotype was seen more than once but under ten times. The chain combines TRBV12-3 or TRBV12-4 with TRBJ1-3, with TRBD1 identical over 7 bases. V gave up 8 bases and J gave up 0 bases; unmatched junction bases: 1. CDR3 length equals 13 residues. The CDR3 sequence: CASRQGSGNTIYF. CDR3 bases: TGTGCCAGCCGACAGGGCTCTGGAAACACCATATATTTT.

The V gene is TRBV25-1, the J gene TRBJ2-7; a possible D gene is TRBD2 (6 bases). Trimming removed 3 bases at V and 2 bases at J, with 11 bases between. Germline V gives CDR1 MGHDK, CDR2 SYGVNS. The CDR3 consists of 14 residues. CDR3 in amino acids: CASSDQRAPYEQYF. In DNA form, the CDR3 reads TGTGCCAGCAGTGATCAGCGGGCCCCCTACGAGCAGTACTTC.

This clonotype turned up a few times. The chain links TRBV3-1 to TRBJ2-7; 11 positions agree with TRBD2. CDR3 length: 17 residues. The germline CDR1 and CDR2 sequences are LGHDT and YNNKEL (reference sequence). V shed 2 bases, J shed 2 bases, and the junction held 8 bases outside the gene matches. CDR3 loop: CASSQRRTSGRAYEQYF. The DNA of the CDR3 is TGTGCCAGCAGCCAAAGGCGGACTAGCGGGCGGGCCTACGAGCAGTACTTC.

The chain combines TRBV7-9 with TRBJ1-1; 9 nucleotides align to TRBD1. Germline assignment: CDR1 SEHNR and CDR2 FQNEAQ (reference sequence). The length of the CDR3 is 14 residues. V was pared by 10 bases and J by 3 bases, with 9 bases of the junction left unmatched. The CDR3 sequence: CATRPGQGHTEAFF. CDR3 in DNA: TGTGCCACCCGGCCGGGACAGGGCCACACTGAAGCTTTCTTT.

This clonotype was found once. V usage is TRBV6-6 and J usage is TRBJ2-2; no clear D gene. Trimming removed 9 bases from V and 4 bases from J, with 6 bases in between. CDR3 length: 11 amino acids. CDR1 MNHNY and CDR2 SVGAGI come from the germline V gene (reference sequence). The CDR3 loop reads CASRITGELFF. The CDR3 region has the DNA TGTGCCAGTCGAATCACCGGGGAGCTGTTTTTT.

The chain is built from TRBV6-1 and TRBJ1-2; 7 bases map to TRBD1. The CDR3 length is 14 residues. In germline, CDR1 is MNHNS, CDR2 SASEGT. J was trimmed by 7 bases and V by 8 bases; bases with no gene match: 13. CDR3: CASLRGGRGAGYTF. CDR3 in DNA: TGTGCCAGCCTCCGAGGAGGCAGGGGGGCTGGCTACACCTTC.

The chain employs TRBV6-2 or TRBV6-3 and TRBJ2-1; D uncertain. CDR3 length: 15 residues. The germline V gene encodes CDR1 MNHEY and CDR2 SVGEGT. Trimming removed 5 bases at V and 0 bases at J, with 11 bases between. The CDR3 DNA reads as TGTGCCAGCAGTCGTGACCCCCCCTCCTACAATGAGCAGTTCTTC. Translating gives CASSRDPPSYNEQFF.

The chain joins TRBV24-1 to TRBJ2-3, with D hard to call. Trimming pared 6 bases from V and 1 base from J, leaving 19 bases between. CDR3 length equals 17 residues. Germline CDR1 and CDR2: KGHDR and SFDVKD. Here the CDR3 reads CATSMSRGPLRTDTQYF. The CDR3 nucleotides are TGTGCCACCAGTATGTCGCGAGGTCCTCTTCGCACAGATACGCAGTATTTT.

The chain employs TRBV7-2 and TRBJ2-2, with unresolved D. In germline, CDR1 is SGHTA, CDR2 FQGNSA. The CDR3 length is 13 residues. V was clipped by 4 bases and J by 4 bases, with 7 bases between them. CDR3 DNA sequence: TGTGCCAGCAGCTACCGGTCCACCGGGGAGCTGTTTTTT. Protein: CASSYRSTGELFF.

The chain is built from TRBV10-3 and TRBJ1-4; a possible D gene is TRBD1 (5 bases). Germline values: CDR1 ENHRY, CDR2 SYGVKD. V dropped 3 bases and J dropped 6 bases, with 14 bases sitting between them. CDR3 length equals 15 residues. CDR3 sequence reads: CAISDPGEVYEKLFF. CDR3 DNA: TGTGCCATCAGTGACCCGGGGGAGGTATATGAAAAACTGTTTTTT.

The chain recombines TRBV20-1 with TRBJ2-2, with D perhaps TRBD1 (5 bases). The germline V gene encodes CDR1 DFQATT and CDR2 SNEGSKA (reference sequence). The CDR3 has 18 residues. V was shortened by 0 bases and J by 4 bases, with 21 bases between the two germline ends. CDR3: CSARDWTKGLERTGELFF. DNA for the CDR3: TGCAGTGCTAGAGATTGGACGAAGGGGTTGGAACGCACCGGGGAGCTGTTTTTT.

This clonotype has just a few counts. The rearrangement joins TRBV6-1 to TRBJ2-1; D ambiguous. The CDR3 sequence is 14 residues long. Germline V gene sequence: CDR1 MNHNS, CDR2 SASEGT. Trimming stripped 2 bases from V and 0 bases from J, with 5 bases between. The CDR3 reads CASSEPRSYNEQFF. CDR3 nucleotides: TGTGCCAGCAGTGAACCTCGCTCCTACAATGAGCAGTTCTTC.

There are a few counts of this clonotype. This chain links TRBV12-3 or TRBV12-4 with TRBJ2-1; 10 bases are shared with TRBD2. The CDR3 has 15 amino acids. The V and J ends lost 2 bases and 7 bases, in that order; junction bases with no gene match: 5. The chain's CDR3 is CASSLSSGGLNEQFF. CDR3 bases: TGTGCCAGCAGTTTATCTAGCGGGGGTTTAAATGAGCAGTTCTTC.

The J gene is TRBJ1-1, the V gene TRBV29-1; tentative D call: TRBD1 (5 bases). Between the trimmed V and J ends, which lost 6 bases and 1 base, there was a span of 9 bases. Germline CDR1 is SQVTM and CDR2 is ANQGSEA. The CDR3 is 12 residues long. The CDR3 region is CSVDSGNTEAFF. The DNA of the CDR3 is TGCAGCGTCGACAGTGGGAACACTGAAGCTTTCTTT.

Only a few counts were recorded for this clonotype. This rearrangement joins TRBV9 to TRBJ1-6; D gene uncertain. Per germline, CDR1 SGDLS and CDR2 YYNGEE. V was cut by 4 bases and J by 7 bases, with 21 bases left in between. This CDR3 region has 17 residues. CDR3 in amino acids: CASSPYSGMGLNSPLHF. The CDR3 DNA reads as TGTGCCAGCAGCCCGTATAGCGGGATGGGTTTAAATTCACCCCTCCACTTT.

This clonotype was detected only a few times. The chain is built from TRBV5-1 and TRBJ2-1, with D unclear. The germline CDR1 and CDR2 sequences are SGHRS and YFSETQ. Trimming took 0 bases from V and 5 from J, leaving 6 bases between them. The CDR3 totals 13 residues. DNA of the CDR3: TGCGCCAGCAGCTTGGACCTCAACAATGAGCAGTTCTTC. As protein: CASSLDLNNEQFF.

In its sample, this clonotype was seen a few times. The genes are TRBV2 and TRBJ1-2, with D perhaps TRBD1 (5 bases). CDR3 length: 14 amino acids. Trimming shortened V by 5 bases and J by 4 bases, and 14 bases separated the two germline ends. The V gene's germline CDR1 is SNHLY and CDR2 FYNNEI. The DNA of the CDR3 is TGTGCCAGCAGTCCGACGACAGCTGGCTATGGCTACACCTTC. Protein sequence: CASSPTTAGYGYTF.

The V and J genes are TRBV5-1 and TRBJ2-2; 7 nucleotides align to TRBD1. Germline lookup yields CDR1 SGHRS and CDR2 YFSETQ. V dropped 4 bases and J dropped 3; count of bases not matched to a gene: 9. The CDR3 spans 16 residues. CDR3 sequence (DNA): TGCGCCAGCAGCGAGGCCCGGGACAGCTACACCGGGGAGCTGTTTTTT. The encoded protein is CASSEARDSYTGELFF. The full variable domain, completed using reference TRBV5-1 and TRBJ2-2, is KAGVTQTPRYLIKTRGQQVTLSCSPISGHRSVSWYQQTPGQGLQFLFEYFSETQRNKGNFPGRFSGRQFSNSRSEMNVSTLELGDSALYLCASSEARDSYTGELFFGEGSRLTVL.

J is TRBJ2-7 and V is TRBV5-1, with a weak D call TRBD1 (6 bases). Trimming removed 0 bases from V and 7 bases from J, with 11 bases in between. Germline CDR1 is SGHRS and CDR2 is YFSETQ. The CDR3 length is 13 residues. The CDR3 reads CASSLARTVEQYF. In DNA, the CDR3 is TGCGCCAGCAGCTTGGCCAGGACAGTTGAGCAGTACTTC.

This clonotype came up a few times. The V call is TRBV4-1, the J call TRBJ2-5, with D possibly matching TRBD1 (5 bases). CDR1 MGHRA and CDR2 YSYEKL come from the germline V gene. The CDR3 runs 14 residues. V was shortened by 0 bases and J by 3 bases, with 8 bases between the two germline ends. The chain's CDR3 is CASSQEDSKETQYF. The DNA for the CDR3 is TGCGCCAGCAGCCAAGAAGACAGTAAAGAGACCCAGTACTTC.

CDR3 amino acids: CASSVGSLYGYTF. CDR3 DNA sequence: TGTGCCAGCAGCGTGGGGAGCCTCTATGGCTACACCTTC. The chain has TRBV12-3 or TRBV12-4 and TRBJ1-2; no definite D call. Trimming pared 6 bases from V and 4 bases from J, leaving 12 bases between. This CDR3 spans 13 amino acids.

This clonotype was seen a few times. V is TRBV30 and J is TRBJ2-7; D tentatively fits TRBD1 or TRBD2 (5 bases each). V lost 0 bases and J lost 0, with 6 bases in between. The length of the CDR3 is 13 residues. The germline CDR1 and CDR2 sequences are GTSNPN and SVGIG (reference sequence). For the CDR3, the DNA is TGTGCCTGGAGTGTGGGGACCTCCTACGAGCAGTACTTC. Translating it yields CAWSVGTSYEQYF.

This clonotype was seen more than once but under ten times. The CDR3 DNA follows: TGTGCCAGCACCGATGGGGTGATCGGTGAAAAACTGTTTTTT. Translating it yields CASTDGVIGEKLFF. This chain links TRBV12-3 or TRBV12-4 with TRBJ1-4, with D hard to call. V shed 7 bases and J shed 7 bases, with 16 bases lying between them. There are 14 residues in the CDR3.

V and J are TRBV27 and TRBJ1-4, with 9 positions matching TRBD1. The CDR3 contains 16 residues. Germline V gene data show CDR1 as MNHEY and CDR2 as SMNVEV (reference sequence). V lost 6 bases to trimming and J lost 8 bases; unmatched junction nucleotides: 13. The CDR3 spells CASSSPSGTGLEKLFF. CDR3 sequence (DNA): TGTGCCAGCAGCTCCCCGTCCGGGACAGGGCTCGAAAAACTGTTTTTT.

The table lists this clonotype with a few counts. This chain connects TRBV5-1 to TRBJ1-2; D not certain. CDR1 and CDR2 (germline): SGHRS, YFSETQ. Trimming took 0 bases from V and 8 from J, leaving 11 bases between them. The CDR3 is made up of 13 amino acids. In DNA form, the CDR3 reads TGCGCCAGCAGCTTGGCGGACGGCTGGGGCTACACCTTC. This codes for CASSLADGWGYTF.